Following are 7 T cell receptor beta chains from one sample sequenced in a study of T cells after yellow fever vaccination. TCRdb analysed the 5' RACE reads with MiXCR anew, one entry per CDR3 protein. The sample yields 120,000 or so distinct CDR3 sequences, roughly 15% seen once. Sequenced here: CD8+ T cells sorted from PBMCs, sampled 5 days after the yellow fever booster vaccination. These receptors all stem from a man aged 18 to 29 who received the YFV17D yellow fever vaccine.

Only a few counts were recorded for this clonotype. The chain joins TRBV5-1 to TRBJ2-6; TRBD1 aligns across 8 bases. CDR3 length: 17 amino acids. V lost 5 bases and J lost 5; bases outside the gene matches: 12. The V gene's germline CDR1 is SGHRS and CDR2 YFSETQ. The CDR3 protein is CASRHGTGLNRANVLTF. CDR3 in DNA: TGCGCCAGCAGGCATGGGACAGGCCTCAATAGGGCCAACGTCCTGACTTTC.

The chain joins TRBV6-5 to TRBJ2-5; no reliable D call. The CDR3 runs 9 residues. The germline V and J ends were trimmed by 8 bases and 5 bases, with 3 bases remaining between them. Germline CDR1 MNHEY, CDR2 SVGAGI. This CDR3 is CASAETQYF. In DNA, the CDR3 is TGTGCCAGCGCGGAGACCCAGTACTTC.

V is TRBV5-1 and J is TRBJ2-1, with TRBD2 matching 8 bases. V lost 0 bases and J lost 4; bases outside the gene matches: 3. Germline lookup yields CDR1 SGHRS and CDR2 YFSETQ. This CDR3 has 15 residues. The CDR3 bases are TGCGCCAGCAGCTTGGCAGCGGGGGAATACAATGAGCAGTTCTTC. It translates to CASSLAAGEYNEQFF. The full variable domain, completed using reference TRBV5-1 and TRBJ2-1, is KAGVTQTPRYLIKTRGQQVTLSCSPISGHRSVSWYQQTPGQGLQFLFEYFSETQRNKGNFPGRFSGRQFSNSRSEMNVSTLELGDSALYLCASSLAAGEYNEQFFGPGTRLTVL.

This clonotype was detected a few times. The chain employs TRBV14 and TRBJ2-3; unclear D gene. The CDR3 length is 15 residues. The ends were cut back, 2 bases at V and 1 base at J, with 10 bases in the middle. CDR1 SGHDN and CDR2 FVKESK come from the germline V gene. The CDR3 loop is CASSQSVERTDTQYF. CDR3 DNA sequence: TGTGCCAGCAGCCAATCGGTGGAGCGCACAGATACGCAGTATTTT.

The chain recombines TRBV7-6 with TRBJ2-3; 7 positions match TRBD2. The CDR3 is made up of 15 amino acids. The trim removed 7 bases at V and 2 bases at J, leaving 9 bases unmatched. From germline, CDR1 is SGHVS and CDR2 FNYEAQ. The CDR3 region is CASTLGGGNTDTQYF. The DNA for the CDR3 is TGTGCCAGCACCCTTGGGGGGGGGAACACAGATACGCAGTATTTT.

This clonotype was observed a few times. The V call is TRBV7-8, the J call TRBJ2-1, with a tentative D call TRBD1 (5 bases). Trimming shortened V by 4 bases and J by 2 bases, and 9 bases separated the two germline ends. This CDR3 region has 14 residues. Germline V gives CDR1 SGHVS, CDR2 FQNEAQ. The CDR3 reads CASSSSGTYNEQFF. The CDR3 DNA is TGTGCCAGCAGCTCCTCAGGGACCTACAATGAGCAGTTCTTC.

V is TRBV18 and J is TRBJ2-1; the D gene is possibly TRBD1 (5 bases). The germline V gene has CDR1 KGHSH and CDR2 LQKENI. The CDR3 length is 13 residues. Trimming took off 5 bases at V and 8 bases at J, with 13 bases between the two ends. CDR3 loop: CASSENTGYEQFF. The CDR3 region has the DNA TGTGCCAGCTCAGAAAATACAGGTTATGAGCAGTTCTTC. The full variable domain, completed using reference TRBV18 and TRBJ2-1, is NAGVMQNPRHLVRRRGQEARLRCSPMKGHSHVYWYRQLPEEGLKFMVYLQKENIIDESGMPKERFSAEFPKEGPSILRIQQVVRGDSAAYFCASSENTGYEQFFGPGTRLTVL.